This TCR beta chain was obtained from a study of T cell responses to AZD1222 COVID-19 vaccine. In the study overall: The analysis combined second doses at about 4 or about 12 weeks. Study-wide results and limits: Repertoires were obtained only post-peak T cell response. Mostly white British, mostly female donors; authors suggested clonal diversity may be underestimated.

As to this clone: Its target is not known.

Here immunoSEQ multiplex PCR was the method, and the copy in TCRdb shows in-frame clones only, minus some. Of around 130,000 clones in the sample, about nine tenths are singletons; the top ten hold 4.7%. The germline V gene has CDR1 SGHKS and CDR2 YYEKEE (reference sequence). Deletions cut 1 base from V and 4 bases from J, with 17 bases between. There are 16 residues in the CDR3. The starting material was peripheral blood, obtained on day 0 of AZD1222 vaccination. The chain carries TRBV5-5 and TRBJ1-2; D remains ambiguous. This TCR derives from an adult in good health. The CDR3 protein is CASSLLDVPIGYGYTF. CDR3 nucleotide sequence: TGTGCCAGCAGCTTGCTTGATGTCCCAATAGGCTATGGCTACACCTTC.